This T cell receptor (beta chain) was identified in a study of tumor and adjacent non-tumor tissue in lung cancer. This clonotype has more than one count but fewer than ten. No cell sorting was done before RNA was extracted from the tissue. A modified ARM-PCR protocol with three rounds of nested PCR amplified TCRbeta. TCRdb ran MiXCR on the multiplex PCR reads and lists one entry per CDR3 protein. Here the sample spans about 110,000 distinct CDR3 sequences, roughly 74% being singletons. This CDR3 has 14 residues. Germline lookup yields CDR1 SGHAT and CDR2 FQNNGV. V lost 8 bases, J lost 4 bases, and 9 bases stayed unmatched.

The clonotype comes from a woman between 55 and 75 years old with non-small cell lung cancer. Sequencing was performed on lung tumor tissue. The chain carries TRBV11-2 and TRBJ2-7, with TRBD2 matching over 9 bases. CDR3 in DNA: TGTGCCAGCGGCCCCTCTAGCGGGGTTTACGAGCAGTACTTC. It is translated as CASGPSSGVYEQYF.